The sequence of this T cell receptor (beta chain) was determined in a study of OX40 agonist ivuxolimab in advanced cancers. Study-wide context: Ivuxolimab was an agonistic, fully human IgG2 monoclonal antibody directed against OX40 (CD134), a costimulatory receptor. Intravenous ivuxolimab was administered to patients every 2 weeks at six dose levels: 0.01, 0.1, 0.3, 1.5, 3 and 10 mg/kg. Of the roughly 54 patients in dose escalation, 19 had hepatocellular carcinoma, some 15 had melanoma, 9 had renal cell carcinoma and 9 had head and neck cancer. In the dose-escalation cohort, 82.7% of patients were male, and the mean age was approximately 60 years, with a range of roughly 20 to 85. Patients were allowed to have had prior anti-PD-1, anti-PD-L1 or anti-CTLA-4 therapy, and more than 30% of the dose-escalation patients had previously received checkpoint inhibitors. Partial responses occurred in three dose-escalation patients, of whom one had hepatocellular carcinoma and two had cutaneous melanoma. Peripheral TCRbeta sequencing was intended to test whether TCR sequence diversity was altered and clonal T-cell expansion was caused by ivuxolimab. The paper describes the monotherapy dose-escalation part (N of about 52 patients) of the phase I trial of ivuxolimab. The paper's findings and limits, for the study overall: Low levels of normalized T-cell clonal expansion were also seen in some patients who did not respond. On average, CD8+ T cells showed more expanded clones than CD4+ T cells after ivuxolimab. At doses from 0.1 to 3.0 mg/kg, clonal expansion was seen in both CD4+ and CD8+ blood T cells between baseline and week 6. In the 0.1-3.0 mg/kg groups, partial responders had among the lowest normalized peripheral clonal expansion, particularly in CD8+ T cells. Antigen specificity was not determined for the clonally expanded peripheral T cells.

A remark on this clone: Which antigen it targets is not known. No base-level quality is on record; no much larger clone is a single base apart.

For sequencing of the TCRbeta CDR3 region, genomic DNA was extracted from the sorted cells. The immunoSEQ Assay was used to sequence the TCRbeta CDR3 regions. TCRdb obtained this table from immuneACCESS and retained in-frame rearrangements with V and J assigned. These tables miss some clones; where compared with another copy, unresolved V genes account for less than half of the shortfall, and the remainder is unexplained. Across this sample there are roughly 50,000 clones, with around nine tenths seen only once. Jointly, the top ten make up 1.5% to 2% of the sample. The trial excluded patients who had a history of autoimmune disease or who were on systemic immunosuppression. Peripheral blood for TCR sequencing was drawn from every dose cohort at baseline, at cycle 4 day 1 and at cycle 7 day 1. The samples were drawn from a first-in-human, open-label, multicenter phase I dose-escalation trial of ivuxolimab. The trial enrolled adults with locally advanced or metastatic head and neck squamous cell, hepatocellular, melanoma or renal cell carcinoma. Before TCR sequencing, CD4+ T cells and CD8+ T cells were sorted from peripheral blood as separate populations.

The CDR3 runs 16 residues from the cysteine to the phenylalanine. Only the CDR3 DNA stays, 48 bases, in frame from base 1. CDR1 SGHNT and CDR2 YYREEE were looked up in the germline V gene (reference sequence). V is clipped by 0 bases and J by 4 bases, and the sequence between their germline boundaries is 13 bases long. The receptor was derived from an adult with an advanced solid tumor such as melanoma, head and neck, liver or kidney cancer. The material was CD4+ or CD8+ T cells sorted from blood, obtained in a trial of the OX40 agonist ivuxolimab. Recombination joined TRBV5-4 with TRBJ2-2; the D gene remains uncertain. The CDR3 region: CASSLEAPSITGELFF. The nucleotide sequence is given as TGTGCCAGCAGCTTGGAGGCACCCTCCATCACCGGGGAGCTGTTTTTT.